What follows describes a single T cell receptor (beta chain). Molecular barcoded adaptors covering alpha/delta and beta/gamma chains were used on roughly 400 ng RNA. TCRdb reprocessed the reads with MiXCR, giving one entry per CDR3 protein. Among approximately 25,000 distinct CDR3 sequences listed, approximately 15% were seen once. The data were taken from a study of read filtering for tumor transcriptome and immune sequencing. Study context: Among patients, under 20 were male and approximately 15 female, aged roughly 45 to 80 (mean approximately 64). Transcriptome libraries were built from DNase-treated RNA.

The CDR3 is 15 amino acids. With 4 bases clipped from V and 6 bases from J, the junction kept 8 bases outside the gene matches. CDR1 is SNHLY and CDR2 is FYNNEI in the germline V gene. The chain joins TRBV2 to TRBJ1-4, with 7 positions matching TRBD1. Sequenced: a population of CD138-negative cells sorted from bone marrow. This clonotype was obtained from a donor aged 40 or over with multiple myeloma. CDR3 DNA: TGTGCCAGCAGTGTCTACAGGGGTTCAGATGAAAAACTGTTTTTT. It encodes CASSVYRGSDEKLFF.